This T cell receptor beta chain was identified during a study of T cells expressing NK-cell markers. About the research overall: According to the study, TCR beta repertoires originated from sorted CD3+CD56+NKG2C+, CD3+CD56+NKG2C- and CD3+CD56-NKG2C+ T cells. Seropositivity for HCMV was found in most of the eight sequenced donors, with one seronegative. Study-level points and caveats: A few donors likewise had their CD3+CD56-NKG2C+ fraction led by these clonotypes.

For this clonotype: The antigen remains unidentified.

The CDR3 spans 18 residues. Germline values: CDR1 MDHEN, CDR2 SYDVKM. UMIs accompanied the 5'RACE template switching by which TCR beta cDNA was made. After re-calling the 5' RACE reads, TCRdb lists one entry per CDR3 protein, DNA absent. The table lists about 160,000 distinct CDR3 sequences. This clonotype was sampled from a woman aged 18 to 75 in good health. The chain couples TRBV28 to TRBJ2-7. The sample was blood T cells: a sorted CD56 or NKG2C T cell subset, CD4+ or CD8+ T cells, or bulk PBMC T cells (not recorded which). This CDR3 is CASSSSAVERTSSYEQYF.